This passage covers 6 T cell receptor beta chains from one sample sequenced in a study of graft-versus-host responses after intestinal transplantation. The method was immunoSEQ multiplex PCR; TCRdb's version includes in-frame clones alone and lacks a portion of them. The data contain some 130,000 clones, approximately 92% of them singletons. These receptors have no identified antigens. The sequences come from unstimulated CD4+ T cells sorted from spleen or lymph node cells, collected before intestinal transplant. These receptors were collected from a human donor who received an intestinal transplant.

The gene calls are TRBV5-4 and TRBJ2-5; tentatively, D is TRBD1 (6 bases). The CDR3 length is 17 residues. V lost 2 bases, J lost 9 bases, and 26 bases lay in between. CDR1 SGHNT and CDR2 YYREEE come from the germline V gene (reference sequence). In DNA, the CDR3 is TGTGCCAGCAGCTTAAAGGTAGCCAGCTGGGCCTCAGGGGCCCAGTACTTC. This sequence encodes CASSLKVASWASGAQYF.

The V gene is TRBV28, the J gene TRBJ1-2; TRBD1 matches 8 bases. V lost 2 bases to trimming and J lost 7 bases; unmatched junction nucleotides: 3. CDR3 length: 13 residues. In germline, CDR1 is MDHEN, CDR2 SYDVKM. CDR3 sequence reads: CASSLQGAGGYTF. CDR3 bases: TGTGCCAGCAGTTTACAGGGGGCCGGTGGCTACACCTTC.

The CDR3 nucleotides read TGTGCCAGCAGCTTGGGGTCAACCCAGTACTTC. Residues: CASSLGSTQYF. The chain recombines TRBV5-6 with TRBJ2-5; D uncertain. Per germline, CDR1 SGHDT and CDR2 YYEEEE. The V and J ends lost 0 bases and 8 bases respectively, with 5 bases between them. This CDR3 is 11 amino acids long.

The chain uses TRBV10-3 and TRBJ2-2; D gene unclear. In germline, CDR1 is ENHRY, CDR2 SYGVKD. The V end lost 0 bases, the J end lost 8 bases, and 4 bases lay between the germline ends. The CDR3 extends over 12 amino acids. CDR3 nucleotides: TGTGCCATCAGTGAGTCGAGGGGGGAGCTGTTTTTT. Translated: CAISESRGELFF.

The CDR3 spells CAWSVIGGHRMNTEAFF. The CDR3 bases are TGTGCCTGGAGTGTAATAGGGGGACATCGAATGAACACTGAAGCTTTCTTT. J is TRBJ1-1 and V is TRBV30, with TRBD1 as a possible D gene (6 bases). Germline loops: CDR1 GTSNPN, CDR2 SVGIG (reference sequence). CDR3 length: 17 amino acids. V lost 0 bases and J 0 bases, leaving 17 bases between the germline ends.

This chain connects TRBV6-5 to TRBJ2-7; D remains ambiguous. The germline V gene has CDR1 MNHEY and CDR2 SVGAGI. V was cut by 4 bases and J by 7 bases, with 23 bases left in between. This CDR3 is 16 amino acids long. The CDR3 here is CASSSQNRLTDREQYF. DNA of the CDR3: TGTGCCAGCAGTTCTCAAAACCGACTGACTGACCGGGAGCAGTACTTC.